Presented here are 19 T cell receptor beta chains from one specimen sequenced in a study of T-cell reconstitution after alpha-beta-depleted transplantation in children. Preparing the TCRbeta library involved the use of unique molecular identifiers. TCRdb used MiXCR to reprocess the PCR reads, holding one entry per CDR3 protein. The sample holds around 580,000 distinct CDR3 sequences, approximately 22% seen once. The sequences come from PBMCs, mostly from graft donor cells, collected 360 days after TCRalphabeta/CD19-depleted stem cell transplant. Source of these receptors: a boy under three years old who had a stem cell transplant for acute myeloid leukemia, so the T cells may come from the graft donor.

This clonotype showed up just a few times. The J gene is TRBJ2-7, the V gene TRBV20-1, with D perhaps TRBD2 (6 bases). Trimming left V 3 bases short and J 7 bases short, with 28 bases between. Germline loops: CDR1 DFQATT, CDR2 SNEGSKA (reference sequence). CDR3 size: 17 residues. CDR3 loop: CSARDRGEAGPFSEQYV. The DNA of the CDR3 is TGCAGTGCTAGGGACCGGGGCGAGGCGGGACCGTTTTCGGAGCAGTACGTC.

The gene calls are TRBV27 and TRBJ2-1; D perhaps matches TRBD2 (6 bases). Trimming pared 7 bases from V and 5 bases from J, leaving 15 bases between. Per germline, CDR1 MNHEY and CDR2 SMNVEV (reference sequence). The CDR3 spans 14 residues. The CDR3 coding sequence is TGTGCCAGCACCGGCGGATGGGGGGACAATGAGCAGTTCTTC. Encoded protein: CASTGGWGDNEQFF.

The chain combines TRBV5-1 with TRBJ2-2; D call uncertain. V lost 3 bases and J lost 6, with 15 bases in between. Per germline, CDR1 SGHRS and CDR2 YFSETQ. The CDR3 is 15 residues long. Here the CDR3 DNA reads TGCGCCAGCAGCTCCTGGACGCGGAGCGCCGGGGAGCTGTTTTTT. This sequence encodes CASSSWTRSAGELFF.

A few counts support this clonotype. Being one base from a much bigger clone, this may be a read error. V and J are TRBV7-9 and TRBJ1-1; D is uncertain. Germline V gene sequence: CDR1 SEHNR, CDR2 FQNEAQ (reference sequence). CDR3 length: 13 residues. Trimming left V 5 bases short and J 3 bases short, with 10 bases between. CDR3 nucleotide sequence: TGTGCCAGCAGCAAAGTACGGGACACTGAAGCTTTCTTT. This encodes CASSKVRDTEAFF.

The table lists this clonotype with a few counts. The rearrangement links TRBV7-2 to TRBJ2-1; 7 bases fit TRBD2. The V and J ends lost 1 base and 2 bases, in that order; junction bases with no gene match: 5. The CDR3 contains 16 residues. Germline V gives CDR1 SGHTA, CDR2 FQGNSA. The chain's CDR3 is CASSLVASGPYNEQFF. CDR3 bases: TGTGCCAGCAGCTTAGTGGCTAGCGGTCCCTACAATGAGCAGTTCTTC.

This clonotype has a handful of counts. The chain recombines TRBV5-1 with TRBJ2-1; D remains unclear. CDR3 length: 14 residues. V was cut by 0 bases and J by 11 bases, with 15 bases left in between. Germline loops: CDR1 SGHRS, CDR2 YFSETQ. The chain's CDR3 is CASSLALALEQQFF. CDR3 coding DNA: TGCGCCAGCAGCTTGGCCCTGGCTCTTGAACAGCAGTTCTTC.

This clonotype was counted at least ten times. CDR3 nucleotide sequence: TGTGCCAGCTCACCGGACAGGGGGCAGTCCTACGAGCAGTACTTC. This codes for CASSPDRGQSYEQYF. This rearrangement joins TRBV18 to TRBJ2-7; 11 bases fit TRBD1. Germline CDR1 KGHSH, CDR2 LQKENI. Trimming took 3 bases from V and 1 from J; bases not matched to a gene: 2. The CDR3 has 15 amino acids.

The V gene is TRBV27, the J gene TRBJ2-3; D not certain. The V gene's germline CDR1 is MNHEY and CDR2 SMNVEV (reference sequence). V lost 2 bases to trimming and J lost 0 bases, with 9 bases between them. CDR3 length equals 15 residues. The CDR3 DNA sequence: TGTGCCAGCAGTTTAAGAGTCGATAGCACAGATACGCAGTATTTT. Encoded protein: CASSLRVDSTDTQYF.

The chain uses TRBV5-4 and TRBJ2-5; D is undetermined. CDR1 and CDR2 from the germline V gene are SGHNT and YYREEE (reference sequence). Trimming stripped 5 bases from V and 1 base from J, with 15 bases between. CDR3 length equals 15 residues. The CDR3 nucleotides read TGTGCCAGCAGACGGAAGGGTGATGTCCAAGAGACCCAGTACTTC. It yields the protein CASRRKGDVQETQYF.

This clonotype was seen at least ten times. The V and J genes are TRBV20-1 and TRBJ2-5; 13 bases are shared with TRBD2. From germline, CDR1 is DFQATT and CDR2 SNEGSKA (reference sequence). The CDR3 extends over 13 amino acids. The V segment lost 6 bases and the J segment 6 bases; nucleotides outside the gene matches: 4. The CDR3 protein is CSAWGLAGQTQYF. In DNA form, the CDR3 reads TGCAGTGCCTGGGGACTAGCGGGACAGACCCAGTACTTC.

CDR3 region: CASSRQYRAGNTIYF. In DNA, the CDR3 is TGTGCCAGCAGCCGGCAGTACAGGGCTGGAAACACCATATATTTT. The gene calls are TRBV7-6 and TRBJ1-3, with D possibly matching TRBD1 (6 bases). V dropped 5 bases and J dropped 2 bases, with 13 bases sitting between them. Per the germline V gene, CDR1 is SGHVS and CDR2 is FNYEAQ. The CDR3 is 15 amino acids.

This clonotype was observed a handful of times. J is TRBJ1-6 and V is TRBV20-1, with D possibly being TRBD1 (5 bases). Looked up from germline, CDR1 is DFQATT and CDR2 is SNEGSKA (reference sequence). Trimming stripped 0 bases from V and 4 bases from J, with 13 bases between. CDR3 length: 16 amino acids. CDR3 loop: CSARDPVAGYNSPLHF. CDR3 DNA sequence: TGCAGTGCTAGAGATCCTGTAGCAGGGTATAATTCACCCCTCCACTTT.

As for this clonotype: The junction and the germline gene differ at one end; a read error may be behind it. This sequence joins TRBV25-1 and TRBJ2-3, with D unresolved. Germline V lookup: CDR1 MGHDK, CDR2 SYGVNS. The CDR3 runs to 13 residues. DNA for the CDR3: TGTGCCAGCGGTGAAGGCACCTCAGATACGCAGTATTTT. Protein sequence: CASGEGTSDTQYF.

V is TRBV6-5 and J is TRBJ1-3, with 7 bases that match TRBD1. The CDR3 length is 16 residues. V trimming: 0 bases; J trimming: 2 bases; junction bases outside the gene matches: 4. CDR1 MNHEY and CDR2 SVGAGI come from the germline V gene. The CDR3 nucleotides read TGTGCCAGCAGTTACTCACGACAGGGCCCTGGAAACACCATATATTTT. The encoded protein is CASSYSRQGPGNTIYF.

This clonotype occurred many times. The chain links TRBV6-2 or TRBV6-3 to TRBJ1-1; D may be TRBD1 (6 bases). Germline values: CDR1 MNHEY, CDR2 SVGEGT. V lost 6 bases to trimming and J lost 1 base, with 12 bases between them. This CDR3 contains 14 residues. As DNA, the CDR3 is TGTGCCAGCAGCTTGGACAGCCAGAACACTGAAGCTTTCTTT. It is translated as CASSLDSQNTEAFF.

CDR3 nucleotide sequence: TGTGCCAGCACGGGCGGGGCCAACCAAGAGACCCAGTACTTC. It is translated as CASTGGANQETQYF. The chain is built from TRBV2 and TRBJ2-5; tentatively, D is TRBD2 (6 bases). Looked up from germline, CDR1 is SNHLY and CDR2 is FYNNEI. CDR3 length: 14 residues. Trimming pared 7 bases from V and 0 bases from J, leaving 12 bases between. Variable domain in full (rest from reference TRBV2 and TRBJ2-5): EPEVTQTPSHQVTQMGQEVILRCVPISNHLYFYWYRQILGQKVEFLVSFYNNEISEKSEIFDDQFSVERPDGSNFTLKIRSTKLEDSAMYFCASTGGANQETQYFGPGTRLLVL.

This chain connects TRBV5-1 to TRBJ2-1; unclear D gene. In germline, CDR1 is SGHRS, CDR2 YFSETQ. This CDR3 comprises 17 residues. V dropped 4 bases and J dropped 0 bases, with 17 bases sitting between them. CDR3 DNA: TGCGCCAGCAGCCCGAACTTAATTTCAAGCTCCTACAATGAGCAGTTCTTC. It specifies CASSPNLISSSYNEQFF.

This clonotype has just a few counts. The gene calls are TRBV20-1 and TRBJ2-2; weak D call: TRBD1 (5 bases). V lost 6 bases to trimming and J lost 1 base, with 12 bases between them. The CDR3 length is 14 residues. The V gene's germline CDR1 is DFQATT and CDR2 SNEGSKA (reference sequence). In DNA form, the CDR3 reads TGCAGTGCCCGACAGATCAGGAACACCGGGGAGCTGTTTTTT. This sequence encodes CSARQIRNTGELFF.

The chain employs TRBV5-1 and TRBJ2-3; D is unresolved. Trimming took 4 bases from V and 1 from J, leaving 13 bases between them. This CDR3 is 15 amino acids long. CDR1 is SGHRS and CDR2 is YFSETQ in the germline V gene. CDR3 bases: TGCGCCAGCAGCCTCCAGGTTGGTGGCACAGATACGCAGTATTTT. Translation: CASSLQVGGTDTQYF.